The 22 T cell receptor beta chains reported below all come from one sample, sequenced in a study of blood T cell repertoires in COVID-19. Some clones are missing from TCRdb's copy, which holds only in-frame ones; the method was immunoSEQ multiplex PCR. This table holds over 200,000 clones, around 82% found once. Sequencing was carried out using peripheral blood. Receptors originate from a woman aged 40 to 50 with acute or convalescent COVID-19.

The chain carries TRBV5-6 and TRBJ1-1; D is unresolved. Looked up from germline, CDR1 is SGHDT and CDR2 is YYEEEE. The CDR3 extends over 11 amino acids. Trimming cost V 0 bases and J 11 bases, with 8 bases left between them. CDR3 region: CASSLGLFAFF. DNA of the CDR3: TGTGCCAGCAGCTTGGGACTATTCGCTTTCTTT.

The rearrangement uses TRBV28 and TRBJ2-7; D may be TRBD2 (5 bases). This CDR3 is 14 amino acids long. Trimming removed 3 bases from V and 3 bases from J, with 12 bases in between. Germline assignment: CDR1 MDHEN and CDR2 SYDVKM. This chain's CDR3 is CASSFGRRSYEQYF. The CDR3 coding sequence is TGTGCCAGCAGTTTCGGTAGGAGGAGCTACGAGCAGTACTTC. Together with reference TRBV28 and TRBJ2-7, the CDR3 gives the full variable domain: DVKVTQSSRYLVKRTGEKVFLECVQDMDHENMFWYRQDPGLGLRLIYFSYDVKMKEKGDIPEGYSVSREKKERFSLILESASTNQTSMYLCASSFGRRSYEQYFGPGTRLTVT.

The rearrangement links TRBV14 to TRBJ1-6; unclear D gene. Germline V lookup: CDR1 SGHDN, CDR2 FVKESK. Trimming stripped 1 base from V and 6 bases from J, with 19 bases between. The CDR3 has 18 amino acids. This chain's CDR3 is CASSQVSGWAPSNSPLHF. The CDR3 DNA follows: TGTGCCAGCAGCCAAGTATCGGGGTGGGCACCCTCTAATTCACCCCTCCACTTT. Combining the CDR3 with reference TRBV14 and TRBJ1-6 gives the whole variable domain EAGVTQFPSHSVIEKGQTVTLRCDPISGHDNLYWYRRVMGKEIKFLLHFVKESKQDESGMPNNRFLAERTGGTYSTLKVQPAELEDSGVYFCASSQVSGWAPSNSPLHFGNGTRLTVT.

This CDR3 reads CASSLLVGGKPQHF. DNA for the CDR3: TGCGCCAGCAGCTTGTTGGTCGGCGGAAAGCCCCAGCATTTT. V is TRBV5-1 and J is TRBJ1-5; D remains unclear. Trimming took 1 base from V and 8 from J, leaving 13 bases between them. Germline CDR1 is SGHRS and CDR2 is YFSETQ. This CDR3 comprises 14 residues.

J is TRBJ1-3 and V is TRBV30, with D uncertain. The V end lost 2 bases, the J end lost 2 bases, and 19 bases lay between the germline ends. This CDR3 has 17 residues. Germline V gives CDR1 GTSNPN, CDR2 SVGIG (reference sequence). Here the CDR3 reads CAWSPPRVSTAGNTIYF. The CDR3 DNA is TGTGCCTGGAGTCCTCCCCGGGTCTCTACCGCTGGAAACACCATATATTTT. Combining the CDR3 with reference TRBV30 and TRBJ1-3 gives the whole variable domain SQTIHQWPATLVQPVGSPLSLECTVEGTSNPNLYWYRQAAGRGLQLLFYSVGIGQISSEVPQNLSASRPQDRQFILSSKKLLLSDSGFYLCAWSPPRVSTAGNTIYFGEGSWLTVV.

This rearrangement joins TRBV18 to TRBJ1-1; 7 nucleotides match TRBD1. Germline V gene data show CDR1 as KGHSH and CDR2 as LQKENI. The CDR3 is 15 amino acids. The trim removed 4 bases at V and 3 bases at J, leaving 8 bases unmatched. The CDR3 DNA is TGTGCCAGCTCACGACCTGACAGGGTGGACACTGAAGCTTTCTTT. This gives the protein CASSRPDRVDTEAFF.

The V gene is TRBV9, the J gene TRBJ1-3; D perhaps matches TRBD1 (6 bases). The germline V gene has CDR1 SGDLS and CDR2 YYNGEE. V was shortened by 4 bases and J by 0 bases, with 14 bases between the two germline ends. The CDR3 runs to 16 residues. CDR3 in amino acids: CASSLRTEDSGNTIYF. The CDR3 DNA sequence: TGTGCCAGCAGCCTCCGGACAGAAGACTCTGGAAACACCATATATTTT.

This clone has a handful of counts. This chain connects TRBV29-1 to TRBJ1-5, with 9 positions matching TRBD1. V dropped 6 bases and J dropped 3; count of bases not matched to a gene: 9. The CDR3 extends over 15 amino acids. Per germline, CDR1 SQVTM and CDR2 ANQGSEA. DNA of the CDR3: TGCAGCGTAATAACCGGGACAGGGATCAATCAGCCCCAGCATTTT. Amino acids: CSVITGTGINQPQHF.

V and J are TRBV7-8 and TRBJ2-4; 12 positions agree with TRBD2. Trimming cost V 1 base and J 13 bases; bases outside gene matches: 5. The CDR3 has 14 residues. Germline V gene lookup returns CDR1 SGHVS and CDR2 FQNEAQ. The CDR3 reads CASSLGASGGAQYF. Here the CDR3 DNA reads TGTGCCAGCAGCTTAGGGGCTAGCGGGGGGGCCCAGTACTTC.

The chain uses TRBV25-1 and TRBJ2-1; 9 positions agree with TRBD2. J was trimmed by 9 bases and V by 6 bases; bases with no gene match: 6. The CDR3 runs to 13 residues. Germline V CDR1 and CDR2: MGHDK, SYGVNS. CDR3 region: CASRAGGYSEQFF. The CDR3 DNA follows: TGTGCCAGCAGAGCGGGGGGATATAGTGAGCAGTTCTTC.

The CDR3 loop reads CASRGFQGAREKLFF. As DNA, the CDR3 is TGTGCCAGCAGGGGTTTCCAGGGGGCGCGTGAAAAACTGTTTTTT. V and J are TRBV11-2 and TRBJ1-4; 8 bases match TRBD1. The CDR3 is 15 amino acids. Germline CDR1 is SGHAT and CDR2 is FQNNGV. The V gene end was trimmed by 6 bases and the J gene end by 7 bases; junction bases not matched to a gene: 10.

The CDR3 protein is CASSLTQAYNEQFF. The DNA of the CDR3 is TGTGCCAGCAGTTTAACGCAGGCCTACAATGAGCAGTTCTTC. This chain joins TRBV27 and TRBJ2-1; D not certain. Deletions cut 2 bases from V and 2 bases from J, with 7 bases between. CDR3 length equals 14 residues. The V gene's germline CDR1 is MNHEY and CDR2 SMNVEV (reference sequence).

The genes are TRBV19 and TRBJ2-3, with 9 bases lining up with TRBD1. Germline V gene data show CDR1 as LNHDA and CDR2 as SQIVND (reference sequence). This CDR3 is built from 16 residues. V shed 4 bases, J shed 5 bases, and the junction held 10 bases outside the gene matches. The CDR3 protein is CASSRTGGGSGDTQYF. The CDR3 nucleotides are TGTGCCAGTAGTAGAACAGGGGGCGGATCGGGAGATACGCAGTATTTT.

This chain links TRBV6-1 with TRBJ1-6; possibly TRBD1 for D (5 bases). The CDR3 is 15 amino acids. Per germline, CDR1 MNHNS and CDR2 SASEGT. V lost 1 base and J lost 12, with 16 bases in between. CDR3 nucleotide sequence: TGTGCCAGCAGTGAAGGGGATCGGGGGATTGGACCCCTCCACTTT. Its protein product is CASSEGDRGIGPLHF.

The chain combines TRBV30 with TRBJ2-6; possibly TRBD1 for D (6 bases). The CDR3 is 17 amino acids. V lost 2 bases to trimming and J lost 0 bases, with 14 bases between them. Germline CDR1 reads GTSNPN; CDR2 reads SVGIG (reference sequence). For the CDR3, the DNA is TGTGCCTGGAGTTCCGGGACATCACACTCTGGGGCCAACGTCCTGACTTTC. Translated, it gives CAWSSGTSHSGANVLTF.

This chain connects TRBV11-3 to TRBJ2-3, with 9 bases lining up with TRBD2. Per the germline V gene, CDR1 is SGHNT and CDR2 is YENEEA. This CDR3 spans 16 amino acids. V lost 5 bases to trimming and J lost 1 base; unmatched junction nucleotides: 7. CDR3 region: CASSQGTSSGTDTQYF. The CDR3 DNA reads TGTGCCAGCAGCCAGGGGACTAGCTCTGGCACAGATACGCAGTATTTT.

A note on this clone: Other nucleotide sequences from this sample produce the same CDR3. The chain has TRBV19 and TRBJ2-7; 9 bases fit TRBD1. Germline loops: CDR1 LNHDA, CDR2 SQIVND (reference sequence). The CDR3 has 15 residues. J gave up 0 bases and V 5 bases, and 5 bases lay outside the gene matches. The CDR3 DNA sequence: TGTGCCAGTAGTGTCCCGGGACAGGGCTCCTACGAGCAGTACTTC. Translating gives CASSVPGQGSYEQYF.

This CDR3 reads CASSTSGLAGYEQYF. CDR3 sequence (DNA): TGTGCCAGCAGCACCTCGGGACTAGCGGGATACGAGCAGTACTTC. This chain uses TRBV7-8 with TRBJ2-7; 13 bases match TRBD2. Germline CDR1 and CDR2: SGHVS and FQNEAQ. This CDR3 has 15 amino acids. V gave up 5 bases and J gave up 4 bases; unmatched junction bases: 5.

This clone was seen just once. This sequence joins TRBV7-8 and TRBJ2-1; the match to TRBD2 covers 10 bases. The CDR3 totals 15 residues. The trim removed 5 bases at V and 4 bases at J, leaving 5 bases unmatched. Germline values: CDR1 SGHVS, CDR2 FQNEAQ. In DNA, the CDR3 is TGTGCCAGCAGCCCCAGGACTAGCGGTTACAATGAGCAGTTCTTC. This translates into CASSPRTSGYNEQFF.

The rearrangement links TRBV27 to TRBJ2-1, with 12 nucleotides matching TRBD2. V lost 6 bases to trimming and J lost 6 bases; unmatched junction nucleotides: 9. The CDR3 totals 16 residues. Looked up from germline, CDR1 is MNHEY and CDR2 is SMNVEV (reference sequence). The DNA of the CDR3 is TGTGCCAGCAGATCTCTAGCGGGGGGGCTACGCAATGAGCAGTTCTTC. Amino acids: CASRSLAGGLRNEQFF.

V and J are TRBV21-1 and TRBJ1-4; TRBD1 is taken as the D call from the table, unchecked against the DNA. TRBV21-1 is designated a pseudogene. The CDR3 has 13 residues. The chain's CDR3 is CRQDITTNEKLFF. CDR3 DNA: TGCAGACAGGACATAACAACTAATGAAAAACTGTTTTTT.

This clone was counted a single time. This rearrangement joins TRBV6-5 to TRBJ1-1, with D possibly being TRBD1 (6 bases). V lost 4 bases and J lost 5, with 11 bases in between. Per the germline V gene, CDR1 is MNHEY and CDR2 is SVGAGI. CDR3 length equals 13 residues. This CDR3 reads CASSFLQGTEAFF. In nucleotides, the CDR3 is TGTGCCAGCAGTTTCCTACAGGGAACTGAAGCTTTCTTT.